This TCR beta chain was sequenced in a study of CD8+CD57+ T cells in acquired aplastic anemia. Findings of the study overall: The number of CD8+ CDR3 sequences shared by patients and controls was 25 to 35.

Notes on this clonotype: Its antigen is not identified.

Genomic DNA served as template for TCR beta VDJ and CDR3 profiling. TCRdb re-analysed the reads in MiXCR, keeping a single row per CDR3 protein. The data contain about 180,000 distinct CDR3 sequences, 47% of them singletons. Patients sequenced had flow cytometry evidence of CD8+CD57+ cell expansion. Sample: sorted CD4+, CD8+, or CD8+CD57+ T cells (not recorded which) from PBMCs. The receptor was derived from a human donor with aplastic anemia.

The CDR3 nucleotides read TGTGCCACCAGACAGGAGAGCTCCTATAATTCACCCCTCCACTTT. This translates into CATRQESSYNSPLHF. The chain couples TRBV19 to TRBJ1-6; the D gene is possibly TRBD1 (6 bases). The CDR3 is made up of 15 amino acids. The V end was cut by 10 bases, the J end by 0 bases, with 13 bases between. CDR1 is LNHDA and CDR2 is SQIVND in the germline V gene (reference sequence).